This TCR beta chain emerged from a study of T-cell memory formation after mild COVID-19. This clonotype was recorded many times. TCRdb fed the 5' RACE reads into MiXCR, producing one record per CDR3 protein. The table shows 470,000 or so distinct CDR3 sequences, with roughly 18% occurring only once. Trimming pared 0 bases from V and 2 bases from J, leaving 10 bases between. The V gene's germline CDR1 is SGHRS and CDR2 YFSETQ. The CDR3 is made up of 15 amino acids. Sequencing input: PBMCs or a T cell subset sorted from them (not recorded which). The receptor comes from a man aged 18 to 30 who had mild COVID-19 (a few samples of this study predate the infection). Cell type and time point are not known. The rearrangement links TRBV5-1 to TRBJ2-3; weak D call: TRBD2 (6 bases). The DNA of the CDR3 is TGCGCCAGCAGCTTGGGTCCGGGGGACACAGATACGCAGTATTTT. Its protein is CASSLGPGDTDTQYF.